A single sample gave rise to the 32 T cell receptor beta chains below, sequenced in a study of blood T cell repertoires in COVID-19. Libraries were prepared by immunoSEQ multiplex PCR; TCRdb keeps only in-frame clonotypes and omits some of them. This sample has roughly 250,000 clones, with roughly 85% found just once. Sequenced material: PBMCs or T cells enriched from blood (not recorded which). The source of these receptors is a woman in her thirties or forties who had been exposed to COVID-19.

This sequence joins TRBV6-1 and TRBJ1-2; D may be TRBD1 (5 bases). Trimming left V 1 base short and J 4 bases short, with 13 bases between. The CDR3 is made up of 15 amino acids. The germline gives CDR1 MNHNS, CDR2 SASEGT. In DNA, the CDR3 is TGTGCCAGCAGTGAAGATGCAGGGTCTTTCTATGGCTACACCTTC. This gives the protein CASSEDAGSFYGYTF.

CDR3 DNA: TGTGCCAGCTCACCATCGAAGGGAGCAGGAAACACCATATATTTT. It translates to CASSPSKGAGNTIYF. This chain links TRBV18 with TRBJ1-3; D is unclear. V lost 2 bases and J lost 4, with 12 bases in between. Germline V lookup: CDR1 KGHSH, CDR2 LQKENI. The CDR3 is 15 amino acids.

The chain uses TRBV19 and TRBJ1-1, with 7 bases lining up with TRBD1. The CDR3 consists of 15 residues. Germline CDR1 LNHDA, CDR2 SQIVND (reference sequence). The trim removed 7 bases at V and 11 bases at J, leaving 19 bases unmatched. CDR3 region: CASISGDRLALGAFF. The CDR3 coding sequence is TGTGCCAGTATCTCCGGGGACAGACTGGCCTTGGGGGCTTTCTTT.

This chain uses TRBV9 with TRBJ1-4, with 9 bases fitting TRBD1. With 0 bases clipped from V and 3 bases from J, the junction kept 6 bases outside the gene matches. Germline V gene lookup returns CDR1 SGDLS and CDR2 YYNGEE. CDR3 length: 17 amino acids. CDR3 amino acids: CASSVAVGTGSNEKLFF. The CDR3 DNA reads as TGTGCCAGCAGCGTAGCGGTAGGGACAGGGTCTAATGAAAAACTGTTTTTT.

V usage is TRBV9 and J usage is TRBJ2-2; 9 nucleotides line up with TRBD1. V lost 4 bases, J lost 6 bases, and 10 bases stayed unmatched. The CDR3 runs 16 residues. CDR1 and CDR2 (germline): SGDLS, YYNGEE. In DNA, the CDR3 is TGTGCCAGCAGCCCCTCGGGACAGGGTGGAGCCGGGGAGCTGTTTTTT. This translates into CASSPSGQGGAGELFF. The variable domain in full, completed from reference TRBV9 and TRBJ2-2, reads DSGVTQTPKHLITATGQRVTLRCSPRSGDLSVYWYQQSLDQGLQFLIQYYNGEERAKGNILERFSAQQFPDLHSELNLSSLELGDSALYFCASSPSGQGGAGELFFGEGSRLTVL.

In the case of this clone: The same CDR3 is also encoded by other DNA sequences in this sample. V is TRBV9 and J is TRBJ1-5; D gene uncertain. In germline, CDR1 is SGDLS, CDR2 YYNGEE. The CDR3 runs to 16 residues. V lost 4 bases, J lost 0 bases, and 14 bases lay in between. The CDR3 DNA follows: TGTGCCAGCAGCAGCGGCGGCCCAAGTAGCAATCAGCCCCAGCATTTT. Its protein product is CASSSGGPSSNQPQHF. The whole variable domain, remainder taken from reference TRBV9 and TRBJ1-5, is DSGVTQTPKHLITATGQRVTLRCSPRSGDLSVYWYQQSLDQGLQFLIQYYNGEERAKGNILERFSAQQFPDLHSELNLSSLELGDSALYFCASSSGGPSSNQPQHFGDGTRLSIL.

This clone appeared once. This rearrangement joins TRBV3-1 (or the pseudogene TRBV3-2) to TRBJ2-3; no clear D. Trimming shortened V by 8 bases and J by 5 bases, and 11 bases separated the two germline ends. CDR1 and CDR2 (germline): LGHDT, YNNKEL (reference sequence). This CDR3 spans 12 amino acids. Here the CDR3 DNA reads TGTGCCAGCTCCCCTCGCGGAGATACGCAGTATTTT. This translates into CASSPRGDTQYF.

The count of this clone is one. CDR3 loop: CASSPGQRGTEAFF. The CDR3 DNA reads TGTGCCAGCTCACCGGGACAGAGGGGAACTGAAGCTTTCTTT. The genes are TRBV18 and TRBJ1-1, with 7 positions matching TRBD1. Germline V lookup: CDR1 KGHSH, CDR2 LQKENI. The V and J ends lost 3 bases and 5 bases, in that order; junction bases with no gene match: 6. This CDR3 contains 14 residues. The full variable domain, with the rest looked up from reference TRBV18 and TRBJ1-1, is NAGVMQNPRHLVRRRGQEARLRCSPMKGHSHVYWYRQLPEEGLKFMVYLQKENIIDESGMPKERFSAEFPKEGPSILRIQQVVRGDSAAYFCASSPGQRGTEAFFGQGTRLTVV.

The chain recombines TRBV18 with TRBJ1-4; TRBD1 agrees at 9 bases. The germline V gene has CDR1 KGHSH and CDR2 LQKENI. The CDR3 sequence is 14 residues long. J lost 8 bases, V lost 6 bases, and 7 bases had no gene match. The CDR3 coding sequence is TGTGCCAGCTCGCCGGGACAGGGTCAGGAAAAACTGTTTTTT. Protein: CASSPGQGQEKLFF.

Notes on this clone: Within the sample, other DNA sequences also encode this same CDR3. The rearrangement joins TRBV4-1 to TRBJ1-2, with D possibly matching TRBD1 (5 bases). V shed 2 bases and J shed 3 bases, with 10 bases lying between them. The CDR3 extends over 14 amino acids. In germline, CDR1 is MGHRA, CDR2 YSYEKL. The CDR3 here is CASSQTGQDYGYTF. In DNA form, the CDR3 reads TGCGCCAGCAGCCAAACCGGACAAGACTATGGCTACACCTTC.

The V call is TRBV19, the J call TRBJ1-4; no reliable D call. Germline lookup yields CDR1 LNHDA and CDR2 SQIVND (reference sequence). This CDR3 contains 15 residues. Deletions cut 7 bases from V and 6 bases from J, with 18 bases between. The CDR3: CASTLFGGNHEKLFF. The CDR3, as DNA: TGTGCCAGTACCCTGTTTGGAGGGAATCATGAAAAACTGTTTTTT.

The CDR3 is CASSYSLAGGPETQYF. The CDR3 bases are TGTGCCAGCAGTTACTCTCTAGCGGGGGGGCCTGAGACCCAGTACTTC. The rearrangement uses TRBV6-6 and TRBJ2-5; 12 bases align to TRBD2. J gave up 5 bases and V 0 bases, and 4 bases lay outside the gene matches. This CDR3 spans 16 amino acids. In germline, CDR1 is MNHNY, CDR2 SVGAGI (reference sequence).

This clone was recorded once. The rearrangement joins TRBV12-5 to TRBJ1-1, with D unclear. V lost 1 base and J 5 bases, leaving 8 bases between the germline ends. Germline CDR1 is LGHNT and CDR2 is FRNRAP. The CDR3 has 13 amino acids. Here the CDR3 reads CASGLDPTTEAFF. For the CDR3, the DNA is TGTGCTAGTGGTTTGGACCCTACGACTGAAGCTTTCTTT.

The chain couples TRBV10-3 to TRBJ1-1; 11 bases match TRBD1. The V and J ends lost 7 bases and 3 bases, in that order; junction bases with no gene match: 4. The germline V gene has CDR1 ENHRY and CDR2 SYGVKD. There are 14 residues in the CDR3. CDR3: CAITRGQGDTEAFF. CDR3 DNA: TGTGCCATCACGCGGGGACAGGGGGACACTGAAGCTTTCTTT.

The gene calls are TRBV2 and TRBJ2-7, with 8 bases identical to TRBD1. J lost 3 bases, V lost 11 bases, and 9 bases had no gene match. Germline V gene lookup returns CDR1 SNHLY and CDR2 FYNNEI. The CDR3 is made up of 13 amino acids. The CDR3 here is CAGGKDRVYEQYF. CDR3 coding DNA: TGTGCCGGGGGGAAGGACAGGGTCTACGAGCAGTACTTC.

The V gene is TRBV3-1 (or the pseudogene TRBV3-2), the J gene TRBJ2-7, with 11 bases that match TRBD1. Unmatched junction bases numbered 13, after V lost 3 bases and J lost 6 bases. This CDR3 has 17 residues. Germline assignment: CDR1 LGHDT and CDR2 YNNKEL (reference sequence). CDR3 sequence (DNA): TGTGCCAGCAGCCATCTAGTACCGGACAGGGGGCGAGGCGAGCAGTACTTC. Protein product: CASSHLVPDRGRGEQYF.

The rearrangement joins TRBV5-8 to TRBJ2-3, with TRBD2 identical over 10 bases. Germline CDR1 SGHTS, CDR2 YDEGEE. V was pared by 1 base and J by 0 bases, with 5 bases of the junction left unmatched. The length of the CDR3 is 17 residues. CDR3 DNA sequence: TGTGCCAGCAGCTTGTCCGGACTAGCGGATAGCACAGATACGCAGTATTTT. It specifies CASSLSGLADSTDTQYF.

The genes are TRBV6-5 and TRBJ1-6; 11 bases agree with TRBD1. V trimming: 4 bases; J trimming: 6 bases; junction bases outside the gene matches: 2. The germline V gene has CDR1 MNHEY and CDR2 SVGAGI. The CDR3 loop spans 15 amino acids. CDR3: CASSLGQGVNSPLHF. CDR3 sequence (DNA): TGTGCCAGCAGTTTGGGACAGGGGGTTAATTCACCCCTCCACTTT.

The chain joins TRBV7-2 to TRBJ2-5; perhaps TRBD2 as D (5 bases). The CDR3 has 17 amino acids. Trimming shortened V by 4 bases and J by 7 bases, and 25 bases separated the two germline ends. In germline, CDR1 is SGHTA, CDR2 FQGNSA. For the CDR3, the DNA is TGTGCCAGCAGCTGGGTTTCCGCGGGCTGGAGTCCCGGGACCCAGTACTTC. It yields the protein CASSWVSAGWSPGTQYF.

The V and J genes are TRBV29-1 and TRBJ1-4, with TRBD1 matching 8 bases. The germline V gene encodes CDR1 SQVTM and CDR2 ANQGSEA. V was pared by 3 bases and J by 0 bases, with 6 bases of the junction left unmatched. This CDR3 has 16 amino acids. Written as DNA, the CDR3 is TGCAGCGTTGAGATGGGACAGGTTGCAACTAATGAAAAACTGTTTTTT. Translating gives CSVEMGQVATNEKLFF.

The genes are TRBV27 and TRBJ1-6; possibly TRBD1 for D (6 bases). Trimming took 6 bases from V and 6 from J, leaving 12 bases between them. The CDR3 runs to 14 residues. Germline CDR1 is MNHEY and CDR2 is SMNVEV (reference sequence). The CDR3 loop is CASRGGRTNSPLHF. DNA of the CDR3: TGTGCCAGCAGAGGGGGACGGACTAATTCACCCCTCCACTTT.

There are a few counts of this clone. The chain carries TRBV19 and TRBJ1-1, with a possible D match to TRBD1 (6 bases). The CDR3 has 14 residues. Trimming took 7 bases from V and 0 from J, leaving 12 bases between them. Germline V gene lookup returns CDR1 LNHDA and CDR2 SQIVND (reference sequence). CDR3 region: CASKTGQMNTEAFF. The CDR3 nucleotides are TGTGCCAGTAAGACCGGACAGATGAACACTGAAGCTTTCTTT.

The chain carries TRBV19 and TRBJ2-1, with TRBD1 matching over 8 bases. The CDR3 runs to 16 residues. The germline V gene encodes CDR1 LNHDA and CDR2 SQIVND (reference sequence). J was trimmed by 0 bases and V by 4 bases; bases with no gene match: 5. CDR3 loop: CASSNQGANSYNEQFF. The CDR3 DNA reads TGTGCCAGTAGTAACCAGGGGGCTAACTCCTACAATGAGCAGTTCTTC.

The V and J genes are TRBV28 and TRBJ1-2, with TRBD1 identical over 8 bases. Germline V gene sequence: CDR1 MDHEN, CDR2 SYDVKM. The V segment lost 4 bases and the J segment 0 bases; nucleotides outside the gene matches: 10. The CDR3 totals 17 residues. In nucleotides, the CDR3 is TGTGCCAGCAGTTCACAGGGGGACCCTGCTGCTAACTATGGCTACACCTTC. Its translation: CASSSQGDPAANYGYTF.

The CDR3 nucleotides read TGTGCCAGCAGCTCCACAGGGGACTATGGCTACACCTTC. Translating gives CASSSTGDYGYTF. V is TRBV11-2 and J is TRBJ1-2; 7 bases match TRBD1. CDR1 SGHAT and CDR2 FQNNGV come from the germline V gene. CDR3 length: 13 residues. After removal of 4 bases from V and 3 bases from J, the junction contained 2 bases not matched to a gene.

The chain couples TRBV19 to TRBJ2-1; TRBD2 agrees at 7 bases. Per germline, CDR1 LNHDA and CDR2 SQIVND (reference sequence). This CDR3 contains 14 residues. With V trimmed by 6 bases and J by 7 bases, 9 bases remained unmatched. CDR3 residues: CASSSGLSPNEQFF. CDR3 nucleotide sequence: TGTGCCAGTAGCTCGGGACTATCCCCAAATGAGCAGTTCTTC.

In this sample, this clone turned up a few times. J is TRBJ1-6 and V is TRBV6-2 or TRBV6-3; the D is unclear. The CDR3 is 15 residues long. Germline values: CDR1 MNHEY, CDR2 SVGEGT. The ends were cut back, 4 bases at V and 7 bases at J, with 14 bases in the middle. CDR3 residues: CASSLEARLNSPLHF. The CDR3 nucleotides read TGTGCCAGCAGTTTGGAGGCGAGATTAAATTCACCCCTCCACTTT.

The chain uses TRBV28 and TRBJ1-2; D remains ambiguous. The CDR3 sequence is 14 residues long. V lost 2 bases and J 6 bases, leaving 13 bases between the germline ends. Germline CDR1 reads MDHEN; CDR2 reads SYDVKM. CDR3 DNA: TGTGCCAGCAGTTTACTTAGGACGGAGGATGGCTACACCTTC. Translation: CASSLLRTEDGYTF.

The CDR3 nucleotides are TGTGCCAGTACCCAAGGGGGCGGACGCCAAGAGACCCAGTACTTC. Protein sequence: CASTQGGGRQETQYF. The chain has TRBV19 and TRBJ2-5, with 7 bases fitting TRBD1. The CDR3 runs to 15 residues. V lost 7 bases, J lost 1 base, and 9 bases stayed unmatched. Germline assignment: CDR1 LNHDA and CDR2 SQIVND (reference sequence). Together with reference TRBV19 and TRBJ2-5, the CDR3 gives the full variable domain: DGGITQSPKYLFRKEGQNVTLSCEQNLNHDAMYWYRQDPGQGLRLIYYSQIVNDFQKGDIAEGYSVSREKKESFPLTVTSAQKNPTAFYLCASTQGGGRQETQYFGPGTRLLVL.

The chain recombines TRBV19 with TRBJ1-4, with 8 bases matching TRBD1. Germline assignment: CDR1 LNHDA and CDR2 SQIVND (reference sequence). The CDR3 has 15 amino acids. Trimming at V came to 5 bases and at J to 2 bases, leaving 4 bases not matched to a gene. CDR3 bases: TGTGCCAGTAGTGACAGGGGAATTACTAATGAAAAACTGTTTTTT. Protein product: CASSDRGITNEKLFF. Based on the CDR3 plus reference TRBV19 and TRBJ1-4, the full variable domain is DGGITQSPKYLFRKEGQNVTLSCEQNLNHDAMYWYRQDPGQGLRLIYYSQIVNDFQKGDIAEGYSVSREKKESFPLTVTSAQKNPTAFYLCASSDRGITNEKLFFGSGTQLSVL.

The chain recombines TRBV5-8 with TRBJ2-1, with TRBD2 as a possible D gene (6 bases). This CDR3 has 14 residues. Germline V gene lookup returns CDR1 SGHTS and CDR2 YDEGEE. V lost 2 bases to trimming and J lost 9 bases, with 15 bases between them. CDR3 sequence reads: CASSFPRRAGEQFF. Here the CDR3 DNA reads TGTGCCAGCAGCTTCCCTAGGAGGGCGGGTGAGCAGTTCTTC.

The rearrangement links TRBV27 to TRBJ2-1; a weak D match, TRBD2 (6 bases). The CDR3 contains 14 residues. V was pared by 2 bases and J by 5 bases, with 10 bases between. Looked up from germline, CDR1 is MNHEY and CDR2 is SMNVEV (reference sequence). Written as DNA, the CDR3 is TGTGCCAGCAGTTTAGGAGGGAAGAACAATGAGCAGTTCTTC. Amino acid sequence: CASSLGGKNNEQFF.